Each of the 5 T cell receptor beta chains below was sequenced from the same sample in a study of CD8+CD57+ T cells in acquired aplastic anemia. For CDR3 and TCR beta VDJ profiling, genomic DNA was the template used. Via MiXCR, TCRdb re-called the reads, giving one row per CDR3 protein. The sample carries approximately 81,000 distinct CDR3 sequences, about 45% recorded once. Material for sequencing was sorted CD4+, CD8+, or CD8+CD57+ T cells (not recorded which) from PBMCs. The receptors were sampled from a human donor in good health, serving as a control.

In its sample, this clonotype was seen once. A read error may be the cause here, since a much bigger clone is one base away. The gene calls are TRBV6-6 and TRBJ1-5; D ambiguous. The germline gives CDR1 MNHNY, CDR2 SVGAGI (reference sequence). CDR3 length: 11 amino acids. The CDR3: CARSDNQPQHF. CDR3 in DNA: TGTGCCCGCAGTGACAATCAGCCCCAGCATTTT.

V and J are TRBV10-3 and TRBJ2-7; 12 positions match TRBD2. After removal of 2 bases from V and 0 bases from J, the junction contained 5 bases not matched to a gene. This CDR3 contains 17 residues. Germline V gene lookup returns CDR1 ENHRY and CDR2 SYGVKD. The CDR3 nucleotides are TGTGCCATCAGTGAGACTAGCGGGGGGCCCGTCTCCTACGAGCAGTACTTC. Translating it yields CAISETSGGPVSYEQYF.

The chain links TRBV11-2 to TRBJ2-1, with 10 positions matching TRBD1. Germline V gene sequence: CDR1 SGHAT, CDR2 FQNNGV. This CDR3 is 15 amino acids long. J gave up 8 bases and V 2 bases, and 6 bases lay outside the gene matches. The chain's CDR3 is CASSLHGTGEDEQFF. The CDR3 DNA is TGTGCCAGCAGCTTACATGGGACAGGGGAGGATGAGCAGTTCTTC.

The CDR3 sequence: CSAINPPGQGSYEQYF. The CDR3 DNA reads as TGCAGTGCTATAAACCCTCCGGGACAGGGCTCCTACGAGCAGTACTTC. V and J are TRBV20-1 and TRBJ2-7; 9 bases agree with TRBD1. The CDR3 loop spans 16 amino acids. Trimming at V came to 4 bases and at J to 0 bases, leaving 10 bases not matched to a gene. Germline CDR1 reads DFQATT; CDR2 reads SNEGSKA (reference sequence).

This clonotype was recorded many times. The CDR3 reads CASSASGLANNEQFF. DNA of the CDR3: TGTGCCAGCAGTGCCTCGGGACTAGCGAACAATGAGCAGTTCTTC. V is TRBV2 and J is TRBJ2-1, with 10 bases aligning to TRBD2. The CDR3 contains 15 residues. The V segment lost 4 bases and the J segment 5 bases; nucleotides outside the gene matches: 5. The V gene's germline CDR1 is SNHLY and CDR2 FYNNEI.